This is a list of T cell receptor beta chains from one sample in a study of shared T cell receptors in the human thymus. Assay used: immunoSEQ multiplex PCR; TCRdb lists only in-frame clones, some missing. This table holds approximately 760,000 clones, over 75% found once. The same data also contributed to another study, on human thymus T cells.

The specimen was thymocytes. The receptors originated from a girl under three years old with a congenital heart defect. Each CDR3 is given with its conserved first and last residue. D genes are given only for firm matches. Not all rows give a size; the values are once, few, many and, for expanded clones, a class.

j_gene,abundance,d_gene,len,v_gene,CDR3aa,CDR3nt
TRBJ2-1,-,-,15,TRBV6-1,CASSGPRTTHNEQFF,TGTGCCAGCAGTGGACCCCGGACTACTCACAATGAGCAGTTCTTC
TRBJ1-2,-,-,15,TRBV7-2,CASSLNRSPTTSYTF,TGTGCCAGCAGCTTAAACAGGAGCCCAACTACTAGCTACACCTTC
TRBJ1-5,-,TRBD1,14,TRBV28,CASRTGTGDQPQHF,TGTGCCAGCAGGACCGGGACAGGGGATCAGCCCCAGCATTTT
TRBJ2-7,once,-,14,TRBV14,CASSQVSGAYEQYF,TGTGCCAGCAGCCAAGTATCAGGGGCCTACGAGCAGTACTTC
TRBJ2-7,-,TRBD1,15,TRBV7-2,CASSPDAGGAYEQYF,TGTGCCAGCAGCCCAGACGCAGGGGGAGCCTACGAGCAGTACTTC
TRBJ2-7,-,TRBD2,17,TRBV19,CASSPREASGGPYEQYF,TGTGCCAGTAGTCCCCGAGAGGCTAGCGGGGGCCCCTACGAGCAGTACTTC
TRBJ1-6,-,-,15,TRBV4-2,CASSQGGQKNSPLHF,TGTGCCAGCAGCCAAGGCGGACAGAAAAATTCACCCCTCCACTTT
TRBJ1-5,-,-,16,TRBV19,CASTRLADRFNQPQHF,TGTGCCAGTACCAGGCTGGCGGACAGATTCAATCAGCCCCAGCATTTT
TRBJ2-7,-,-,14,TRBV6-5,CASRRTHSSYEQYF,TGTGCCAGCAGACGGACACACAGCTCCTACGAGCAGTACTTC
TRBJ1-2,once,TRBD1,14,TRBV19,CASTPQDRVDGYTF,TGTGCCAGTACCCCCCAAGACAGGGTGGATGGCTACACCTTC
TRBJ2-3,-,TRBD1,18,TRBV27,CASSSEPPDRGDTDTQYF,TGTGCCAGCAGTTCAGAACCACCCGACAGGGGAGACACAGATACGCAGTATTTT
TRBJ1-1,once,-,15,TRBV16,CASSQSATGNTEAFF,TGTGCCAGCAGCCAATCAGCGACAGGGAACACTGAAGCTTTCTTT
TRBJ2-3,-,-,16,TRBV5-4,CASSLFIVGHTDTQYF,TGTGCCAGCAGCTTGTTTATCGTGGGACACACAGATACGCAGTATTTT
TRBJ1-6,once,-,15,TRBV4-1,CASSQVGGGNSPLHF,TGCGCCAGCAGCCAAGTAGGTGGCGGGAATTCACCCCTCCACTTT
TRBJ2-7,-,-,11,TRBV29-1,CSVGQIHEQYF,TGCAGCGTGGGACAAATCCACGAGCAGTACTTC
TRBJ2-7,-,TRBD1,13,TRBV2,CASRGTGSYEQYF,TGTGCCAGCAGAGGGACAGGGTCCTACGAGCAGTACTTC
TRBJ2-7,once,TRBD1,19,TRBV18,CASSPIRDGTGHEPYEQYF,TGTGCCAGCTCACCGATTCGTGATGGGACAGGGCACGAACCCTACGAGCAGTACTTC
TRBJ2-6,-,TRBD2,18,TRBV7-2,CASSCGTSGGTGANVLTF,TGTGCCAGCAGCTGTGGGACTAGCGGGGGGACAGGGGCCAACGTCCTGACTTTC
TRBJ1-1,-,-,15,TRBV10-3,CAINKSPSGGTEAFF,TGTGCCATCAACAAAAGCCCGAGCGGGGGCACTGAAGCTTTCTTT
TRBJ2-7,-,-,16,TRBV13,CATSALGVGGPYEQYF,TGTGCCACCTCCGCCCTTGGGGTCGGGGGTCCCTACGAGCAGTACTTC
TRBJ2-1,-,TRBD2,15,TRBV7-2,CASTILAGGLGEQFF,TGTGCCAGCACTATTCTAGCGGGGGGGCTAGGGGAGCAGTTCTTC
TRBJ1-6,few,-,16,TRBV28,CASSLVSRAGGLPLHF,TGTGCCAGCAGTTTAGTCTCCCGCGCGGGCGGTTTACCCCTCCACTTT
TRBJ1-6,-,-,13,TRBV6-1,CASSGEGNSPLHF,TGTGCCAGCAGTGGGGAGGGGAACTCACCCCTCCACTTT
TRBJ1-6,-,-,20,TRBV4-1,CASSQDDGQHPLRKNSPLHF,TGCGCCAGCAGCCAAGACGATGGACAGCACCCTCTTCGCAAAAATTCACCCCTCCACTTT
TRBJ2-3,-,TRBD2,19,TRBV7-8,CASSLSDASREGLADTQYF,TGTGCCAGCAGCTTATCTGATGCTAGCCGGGAGGGCCTGGCAGATACGCAGTATTTT
TRBJ1-6,-,TRBD1,16,TRBV27,CASSPARTGKNSPLHF,TGTGCCAGCAGCCCCGCCCGGACAGGGAAAAATTCACCCCTCCACTTT
TRBJ2-2,-,-,14,TRBV19,CASSIPVGTGELFF,TGTGCCAGTAGTATTCCCGTCGGCACCGGGGAGCTGTTTTTT
TRBJ1-1,few,-,14,TRBV11-2,CACAGREVSTEAFF,TGTGCTTGTGCAGGGCGGGAAGTTTCGACTGAAGCTTTCTTT
TRBJ2-3,-,-,16,TRBV4-1,CASSLDGGGVADTQYF,TGCGCCAGCAGCCTAGACGGGGGTGGAGTTGCAGATACGCAGTATTTT
TRBJ2-7,-,TRBD1,14,TRBV19,CASKETGSSYEQYF,TGTGCCAGTAAGGAGACAGGGAGCTCCTACGAGCAGTACTTC
TRBJ2-3,-,TRBD2,13,TRBV25-1,CASKRGGTDTQYF,TGTGCCAGTAAGCGGGGTGGCACAGATACGCAGTATTTT
TRBJ2-3,-,TRBD2,17,TRBV10-3,CAIPGGTSGGVTDTQYF,TGTGCCATCCCCGGGGGGACTAGCGGGGGGGTGACAGATACGCAGTATTTT
TRBJ1-2,once,TRBD1,17,TRBV2,CASSEVKRRGGAYGYTF,TGTGCCAGCAGTGAAGTAAAAAGGCGAGGGGGCGCGTATGGCTACACCTTC
TRBJ1-2,-,TRBD1,13,TRBV27,CASSLTGVYGYTF,TGTGCCAGCAGCCTGACAGGGGTCTATGGCTACACCTTC